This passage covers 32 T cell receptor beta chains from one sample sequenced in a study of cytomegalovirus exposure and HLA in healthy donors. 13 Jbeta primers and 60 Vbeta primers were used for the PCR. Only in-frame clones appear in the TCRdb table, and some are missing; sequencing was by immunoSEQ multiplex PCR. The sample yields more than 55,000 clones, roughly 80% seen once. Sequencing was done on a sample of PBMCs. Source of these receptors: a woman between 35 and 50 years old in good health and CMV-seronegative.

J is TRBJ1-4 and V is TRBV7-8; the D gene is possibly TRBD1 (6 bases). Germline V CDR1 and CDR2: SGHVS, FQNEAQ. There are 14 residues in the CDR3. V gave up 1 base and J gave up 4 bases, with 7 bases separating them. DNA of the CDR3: TGTGCCAGCAGCTTAGGGGACATTAATGAAAAACTGTTTTTT. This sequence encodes CASSLGDINEKLFF.

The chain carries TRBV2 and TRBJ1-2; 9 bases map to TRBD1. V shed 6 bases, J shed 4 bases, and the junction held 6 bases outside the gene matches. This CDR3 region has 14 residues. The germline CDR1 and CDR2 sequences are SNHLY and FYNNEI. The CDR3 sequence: CASSGQGRTYGYTF. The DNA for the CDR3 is TGTGCCAGCAGCGGACAGGGGCGGACCTATGGCTACACCTTC.

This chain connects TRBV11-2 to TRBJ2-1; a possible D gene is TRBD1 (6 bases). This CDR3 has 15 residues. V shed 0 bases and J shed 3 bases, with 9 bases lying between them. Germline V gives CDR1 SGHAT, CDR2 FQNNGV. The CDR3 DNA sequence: TGTGCCAGCAGCTTAGACAGGGGAAGCTACAATGAGCAGTTCTTC. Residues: CASSLDRGSYNEQFF.

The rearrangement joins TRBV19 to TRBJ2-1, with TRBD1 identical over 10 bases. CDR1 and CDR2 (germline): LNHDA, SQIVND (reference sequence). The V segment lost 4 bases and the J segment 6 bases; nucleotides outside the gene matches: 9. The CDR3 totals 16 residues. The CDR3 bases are TGTGCCAGTAGTACTCGACAGGGGGCCTTTCTCAATGAGCAGTTCTTC. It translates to CASSTRQGAFLNEQFF.

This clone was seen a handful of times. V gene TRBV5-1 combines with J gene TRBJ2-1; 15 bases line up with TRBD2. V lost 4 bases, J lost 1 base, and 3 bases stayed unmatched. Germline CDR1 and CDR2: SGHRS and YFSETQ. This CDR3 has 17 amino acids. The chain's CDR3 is CASSLGTSGRSYNEQFF. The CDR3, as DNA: TGCGCCAGCAGCCTCGGGACTAGCGGGAGGTCCTACAATGAGCAGTTCTTC.

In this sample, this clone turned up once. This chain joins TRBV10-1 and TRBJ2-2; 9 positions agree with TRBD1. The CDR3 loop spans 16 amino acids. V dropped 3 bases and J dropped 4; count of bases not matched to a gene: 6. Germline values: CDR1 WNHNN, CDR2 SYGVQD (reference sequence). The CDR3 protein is CASSDSWTGVTGELFF. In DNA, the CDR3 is TGCGCCAGCAGTGATTCTTGGACAGGGGTCACCGGGGAGCTGTTTTTT.

The CDR3 reads CASSQTGGLANEKLFF. In nucleotides, the CDR3 is TGTGCCAGTAGCCAGACAGGGGGGCTTGCTAATGAAAAACTGTTTTTT. The chain couples TRBV19 to TRBJ1-4; 9 bases are a match to TRBD1. Germline V CDR1 and CDR2: LNHDA, SQIVND (reference sequence). V shed 6 bases and J 3 bases; nucleotides not matched to a gene: 8. This CDR3 contains 16 residues.

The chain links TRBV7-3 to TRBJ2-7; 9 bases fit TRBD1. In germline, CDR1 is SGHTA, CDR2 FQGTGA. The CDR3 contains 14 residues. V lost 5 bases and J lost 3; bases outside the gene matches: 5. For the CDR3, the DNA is TGTGCCAGCAGCCTCCTGGGACAGGGCTACGAGCAGTACTTC. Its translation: CASSLLGQGYEQYF. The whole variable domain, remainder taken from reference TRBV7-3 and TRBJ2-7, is GAGVSQTPSNKVTEKGKYVELRCDPISGHTALYWYRQSLGQGPEFLIYFQGTGAADDSGLPNDRFFAVRPEGSVSTLKIQRTERGDSAVYLCASSLLGQGYEQYFGPGTRLTVT.

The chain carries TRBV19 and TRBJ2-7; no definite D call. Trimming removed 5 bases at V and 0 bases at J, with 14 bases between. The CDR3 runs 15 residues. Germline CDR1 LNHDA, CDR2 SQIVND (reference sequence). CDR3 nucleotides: TGTGCCAGTAGTGTGGGCTCCAAGCCCTCCTACGAGCAGTACTTC. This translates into CASSVGSKPSYEQYF.

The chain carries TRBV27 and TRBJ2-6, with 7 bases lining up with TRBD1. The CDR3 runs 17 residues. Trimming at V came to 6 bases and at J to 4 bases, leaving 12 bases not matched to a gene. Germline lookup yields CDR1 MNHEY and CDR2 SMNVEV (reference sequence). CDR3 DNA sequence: TGTGCCAGCAGCTCCAATAAAGGGGGCTCCGGGGCCAACGTCCTGACTTTC. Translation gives CASSSNKGGSGANVLTF.

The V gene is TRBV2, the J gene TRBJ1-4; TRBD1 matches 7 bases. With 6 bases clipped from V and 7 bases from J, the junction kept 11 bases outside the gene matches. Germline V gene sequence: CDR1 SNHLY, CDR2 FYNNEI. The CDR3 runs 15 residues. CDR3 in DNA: TGTGCCAGCAGGAAGGGGGCTCGGGGGGGTGAAAAACTGTTTTTT. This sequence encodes CASRKGARGGEKLFF.

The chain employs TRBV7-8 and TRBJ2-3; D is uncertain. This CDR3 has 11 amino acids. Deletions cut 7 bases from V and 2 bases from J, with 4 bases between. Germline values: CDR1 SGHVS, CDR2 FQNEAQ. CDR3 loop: CASIITDTQYF. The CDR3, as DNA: TGTGCCAGCATCATCACAGATACGCAGTATTTT.

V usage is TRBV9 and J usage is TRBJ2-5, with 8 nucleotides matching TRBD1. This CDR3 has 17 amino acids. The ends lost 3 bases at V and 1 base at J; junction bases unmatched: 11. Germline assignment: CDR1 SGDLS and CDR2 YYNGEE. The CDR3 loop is CASSAGGPGQAQETQYF. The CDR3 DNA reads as TGTGCCAGCAGCGCAGGCGGCCCGGGACAGGCCCAAGAGACCCAGTACTTC.

This CDR3 reads CASSPILRLSEKLFF. CDR3 DNA: TGTGCCAGCAGTCCTATACTACGCTTGTCCGAAAAACTGTTTTTT. The rearrangement links TRBV28 to TRBJ1-4, with no clear D. The V gene's germline CDR1 is MDHEN and CDR2 SYDVKM. This CDR3 spans 15 amino acids. V was trimmed by 5 bases and J by 8 bases, leaving 18 bases between them.

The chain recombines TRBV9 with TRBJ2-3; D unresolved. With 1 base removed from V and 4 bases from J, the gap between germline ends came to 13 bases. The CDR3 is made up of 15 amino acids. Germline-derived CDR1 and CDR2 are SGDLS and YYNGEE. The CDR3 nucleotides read TGTGCCAGCAGCGTATACTCAGATGAGGCAGATACGCAGTATTTT. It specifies CASSVYSDEADTQYF.

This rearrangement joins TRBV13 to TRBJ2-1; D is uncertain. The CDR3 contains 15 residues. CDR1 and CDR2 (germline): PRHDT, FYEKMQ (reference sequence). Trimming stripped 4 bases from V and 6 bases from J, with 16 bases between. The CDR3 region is CASSSPTRLANEQFF. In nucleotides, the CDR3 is TGTGCCAGCAGCTCTCCCACCCGACTGGCCAATGAGCAGTTCTTC.

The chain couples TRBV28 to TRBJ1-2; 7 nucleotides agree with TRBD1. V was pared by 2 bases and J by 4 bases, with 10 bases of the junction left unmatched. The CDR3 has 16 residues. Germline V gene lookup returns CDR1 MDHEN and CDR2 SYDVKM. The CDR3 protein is CASSLRRQGSAYGYTF. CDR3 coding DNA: TGTGCCAGCAGTTTACGGCGACAGGGATCGGCCTATGGCTACACCTTC.

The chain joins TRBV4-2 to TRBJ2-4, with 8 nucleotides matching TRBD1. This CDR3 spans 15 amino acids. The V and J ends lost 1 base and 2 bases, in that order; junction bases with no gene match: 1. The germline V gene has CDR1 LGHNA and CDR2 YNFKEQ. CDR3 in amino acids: CASSQGTGTKNIQYF. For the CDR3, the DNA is TGTGCCAGCAGCCAAGGGACAGGGACCAAAAACATTCAGTACTTC.

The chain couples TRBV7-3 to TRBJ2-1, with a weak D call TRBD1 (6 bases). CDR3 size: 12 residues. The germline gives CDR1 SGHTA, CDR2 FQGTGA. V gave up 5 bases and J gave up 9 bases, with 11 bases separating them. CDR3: CASSRQGSEQFF. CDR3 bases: TGTGCCAGCAGCCGTCAGGGGAGTGAGCAGTTCTTC.

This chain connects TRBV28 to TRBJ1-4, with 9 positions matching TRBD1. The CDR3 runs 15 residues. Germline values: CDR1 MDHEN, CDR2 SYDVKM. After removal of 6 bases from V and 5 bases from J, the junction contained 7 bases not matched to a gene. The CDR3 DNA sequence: TGTGCCAGCAGCCCGGGACAGGGCCCAAATGAAAAACTGTTTTTT. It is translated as CASSPGQGPNEKLFF. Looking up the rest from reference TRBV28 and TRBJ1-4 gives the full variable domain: DVKVTQSSRYLVKRTGEKVFLECVQDMDHENMFWYRQDPGLGLRLIYFSYDVKMKEKGDIPEGYSVSREKKERFSLILESASTNQTSMYLCASSPGQGPNEKLFFGSGTQLSVL.

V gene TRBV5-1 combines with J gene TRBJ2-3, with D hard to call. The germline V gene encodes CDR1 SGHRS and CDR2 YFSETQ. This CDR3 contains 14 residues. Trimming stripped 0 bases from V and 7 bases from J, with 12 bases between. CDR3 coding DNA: TGCGCCAGCAGCTTGGACAGCCGTAGGAATACGCAGTATTTT. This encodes CASSLDSRRNTQYF.

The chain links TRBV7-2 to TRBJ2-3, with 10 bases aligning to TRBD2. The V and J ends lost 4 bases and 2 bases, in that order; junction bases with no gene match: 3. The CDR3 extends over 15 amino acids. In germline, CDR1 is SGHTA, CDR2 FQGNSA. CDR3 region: CASSWGLANTDTQYF. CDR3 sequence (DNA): TGTGCCAGCAGCTGGGGACTAGCGAACACAGATACGCAGTATTTT.

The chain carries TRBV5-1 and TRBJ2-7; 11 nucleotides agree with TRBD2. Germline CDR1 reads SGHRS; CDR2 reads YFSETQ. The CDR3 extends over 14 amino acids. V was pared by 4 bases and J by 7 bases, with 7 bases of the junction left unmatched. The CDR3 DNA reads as TGCGCCAGCAGCCCCCGACTAGCGGGATATGAGCAGTACTTC. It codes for CASSPRLAGYEQYF. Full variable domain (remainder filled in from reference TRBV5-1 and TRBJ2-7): KAGVTQTPRYLIKTRGQQVTLSCSPISGHRSVSWYQQTPGQGLQFLFEYFSETQRNKGNFPGRFSGRQFSNSRSEMNVSTLELGDSALYLCASSPRLAGYEQYFGPGTRLTVT.

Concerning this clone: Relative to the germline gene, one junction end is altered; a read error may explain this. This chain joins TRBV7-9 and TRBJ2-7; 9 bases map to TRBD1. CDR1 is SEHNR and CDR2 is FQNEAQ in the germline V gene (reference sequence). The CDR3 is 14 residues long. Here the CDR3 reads CSSSPWDRVYEQYF. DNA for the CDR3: TGTTCCAGCAGCCCCTGGGACAGGGTCTACGAGCAGTACTTC.

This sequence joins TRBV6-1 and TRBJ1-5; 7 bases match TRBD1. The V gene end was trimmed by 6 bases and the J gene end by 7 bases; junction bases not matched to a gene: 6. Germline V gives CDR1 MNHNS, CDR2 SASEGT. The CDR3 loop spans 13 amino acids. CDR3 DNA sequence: TGTGCCAGCAGAACAGGGGCGGAGCAGCCCCAGCATTTT. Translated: CASRTGAEQPQHF.

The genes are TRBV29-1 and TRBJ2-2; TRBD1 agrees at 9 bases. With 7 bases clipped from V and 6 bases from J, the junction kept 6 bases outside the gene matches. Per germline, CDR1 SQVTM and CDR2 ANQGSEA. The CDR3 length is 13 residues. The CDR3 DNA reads TGCAGCGCGGGACAGGGAGAGGCCGGGGAGCTGTTTTTT. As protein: CSAGQGEAGELFF.

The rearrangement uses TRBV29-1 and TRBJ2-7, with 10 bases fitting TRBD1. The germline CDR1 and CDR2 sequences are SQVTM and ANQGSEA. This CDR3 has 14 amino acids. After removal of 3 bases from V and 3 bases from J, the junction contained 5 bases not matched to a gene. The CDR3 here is CSVEGTGDFYEQYF. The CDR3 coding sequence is TGCAGCGTTGAGGGGACAGGGGATTTCTACGAGCAGTACTTC.

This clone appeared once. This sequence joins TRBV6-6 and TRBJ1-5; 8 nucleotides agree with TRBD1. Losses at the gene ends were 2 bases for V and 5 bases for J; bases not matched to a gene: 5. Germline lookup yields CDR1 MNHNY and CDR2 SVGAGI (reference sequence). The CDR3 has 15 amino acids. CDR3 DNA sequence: TGTGCCAGCAGTTACCGGACAGGGCGGGATCAGCCCCAGCATTTT. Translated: CASSYRTGRDQPQHF.

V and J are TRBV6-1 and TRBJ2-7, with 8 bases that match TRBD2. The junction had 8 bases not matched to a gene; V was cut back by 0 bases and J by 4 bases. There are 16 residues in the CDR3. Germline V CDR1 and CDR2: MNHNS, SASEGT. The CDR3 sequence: CASSEAVASGRYEQYF. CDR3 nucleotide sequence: TGTGCCAGCAGTGAAGCGGTCGCAAGCGGGAGATACGAGCAGTACTTC.

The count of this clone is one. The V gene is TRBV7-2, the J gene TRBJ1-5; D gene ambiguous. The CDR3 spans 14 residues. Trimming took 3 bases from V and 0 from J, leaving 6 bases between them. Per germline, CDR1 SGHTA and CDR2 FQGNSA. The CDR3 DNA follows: TGTGCCAGCAGCTTGACATATAGCAATCAGCCCCAGCATTTT. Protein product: CASSLTYSNQPQHF.

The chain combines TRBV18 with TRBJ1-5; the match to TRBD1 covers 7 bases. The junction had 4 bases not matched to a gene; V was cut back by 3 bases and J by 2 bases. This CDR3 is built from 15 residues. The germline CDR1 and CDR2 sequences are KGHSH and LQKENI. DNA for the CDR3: TGTGCCAGCTCACCGACAGGGTATGGCAATCAGCCCCAGCATTTT. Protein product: CASSPTGYGNQPQHF.

The CDR3 loop reads CASSSSQGRANGYTF. CDR3 nucleotides: TGTGCCAGCAGCTCCAGCCAGGGGCGAGCTAATGGCTACACCTTC. V usage is TRBV7-2 and J usage is TRBJ1-2; tentatively, D is TRBD1 (6 bases). Trimming pared 4 bases from V and 6 bases from J, leaving 18 bases between. Germline V lookup: CDR1 SGHTA, CDR2 FQGNSA. The CDR3 extends over 15 amino acids.